This entry features one TCR beta chain sequence. The antigen is undetermined. The DNA ends 3 residues before the CDR3 does, and the rest of the CDR3 is filled in from the germline J gene. This sample was taken from a study of T cells in women clearing cervical HPV infection. Findings and limits, study-wide: Effector/memory and HPV-specific T cells were not isolated, and association timing is unknown.

Here immunoSEQ multiplex PCR was the method, and the copy in TCRdb shows in-frame clones only, minus some. Its table lists tens of thousands of clones. The CDR3 runs to 17 residues. V was clipped by 3 bases and J by 0 bases, with 19 bases between them. Germline CDR1 DFQATT, CDR2 SNEGSKA (reference sequence). This clonotype originated in a woman aged 18 to 69 with a cervical HPV16 infection that either progressed to CIN3+ or cleared (not recorded which). Sequencing input: blood buffy coat. The chain couples TRBV20-1 to TRBJ2-3; D is possibly TRBD1 (5 bases). CDR3 DNA, as far as it was read: TGCAGTGCTAGTCTCAGGGCCGGTACTTCTAGCACAGATACG. Residues: CSASLRAGTSSTDT. The full CDR3 protein reads CSASLRAGTSSTDTQYF.